The clone carrying this TCR beta chain was found a few times. CDR1 is SGHRS and CDR2 is YFSETQ in the germline V gene. The CDR3 runs 13 residues. The V end lost 0 bases, the J end lost 2 bases, and 5 bases lay between the germline ends. This record comes from a study of blood T cell repertoires in COVID-19. Background on the study: Researchers got acute and convalescent COVID-19 samples from the United States, Italy and Spain. The cDNA or gDNA used as material had been derived from T cells, B-cell-depleted T cells, or PBMCs.

Per the original data handling: Amplifying reference gene primers gave estimates of nucleated cell counts. Sequencing was performed with immunoSEQ multiplex PCR; in TCRdb, only in-frame clones are kept and a portion is missing. That table gives V, J and clone size, and the DNA gave D and trimming. The sample lists over 250,000 clones, around nine tenths occurring once. Those enrolled in Seattle joined during active infection and were followed longitudinally afterward. Source material: peripheral blood. The TCR was taken from a woman in her 70s with COVID-19, enrolled during active disease. The chain carries TRBV5-1 and TRBJ1-1; unclear D gene. The CDR3 region has the DNA TGCGCCAGCAGCTTGGACACAAACACTGAAGCTTTCTTT. It specifies CASSLDTNTEAFF.